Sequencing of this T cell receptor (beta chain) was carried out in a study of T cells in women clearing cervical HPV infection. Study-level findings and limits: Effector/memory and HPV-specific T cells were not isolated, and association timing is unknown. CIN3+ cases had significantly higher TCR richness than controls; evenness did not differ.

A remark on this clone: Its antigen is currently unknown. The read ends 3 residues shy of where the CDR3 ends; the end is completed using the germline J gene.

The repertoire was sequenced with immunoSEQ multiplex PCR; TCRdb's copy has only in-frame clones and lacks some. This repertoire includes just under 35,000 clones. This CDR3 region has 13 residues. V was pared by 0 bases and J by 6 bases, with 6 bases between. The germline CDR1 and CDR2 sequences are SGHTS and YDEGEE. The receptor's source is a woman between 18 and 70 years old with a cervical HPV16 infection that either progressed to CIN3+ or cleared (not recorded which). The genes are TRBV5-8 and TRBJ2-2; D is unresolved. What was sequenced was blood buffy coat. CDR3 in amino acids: CASSLEGSGELFF. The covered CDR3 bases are TGTGCCAGCAGCTTGGAGGGCTCCGGGGAG. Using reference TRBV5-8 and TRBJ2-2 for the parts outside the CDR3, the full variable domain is EAGVTQSPTHLIKTRGQQATLRCSPISGHTSVYWYQQALGLGLQFLLWYDEGEERNRGNFPPRFSGRQFPNYSSELNVNALELEDSALYLCASSLEGSGELFFGEGSRLTVL.